Detailed here is one T cell receptor beta chain. From germline, CDR1 is SEHNR and CDR2 FQNEAQ (reference sequence). The CDR3 is made up of 16 amino acids. V lost 5 bases and J lost 6; bases outside the gene matches: 12. These data originate in a study of blood T cell repertoires in COVID-19. About the study: The study drew acute and convalescent COVID-19 samples from the United States, Italy and Spain.

As handled by the study authors: Nucleated cell counts were estimated from reference gene primer amplification. Produced via immunoSEQ multiplex PCR; TCRdb's table is partial and in-frame only. The V and J calls and clone size come from that table; D and trimming were worked out from the DNA. This sample has some 150,000 clones, with more than 80% found just once. The sequenced material came from peripheral blood. The chain has TRBV7-9 and TRBJ1-2; TRBD1 matches at 10 bases. The sequence was obtained from a human donor with acute or convalescent COVID-19. The donor label of this sample is uncertain. For the CDR3, the DNA is TGTGCCAGCAGCAACTACTGGGACAGGGGATACAATGGCTACACCTTC. It encodes CASSNYWDRGYNGYTF. Filled out from reference TRBV7-9 and TRBJ1-2, the complete variable domain reads DTGVSQNPRHKITKRGQNVTFRCDPISEHNRLYWYRQTLGQGPEFLTYFQNEAQLEKSRLLSDRFSAERPKGSFSTLEIQRTEQGDSAMYLCASSNYWDRGYNGYTFGSGTRLTVV.